This T cell receptor beta chain was recorded in a study of blood T cell repertoires in COVID-19. Study as a whole: There were acute and convalescent COVID-19 samples, and they came from the United States, Italy and Spain. Sources were T cells, B-cell-depleted T cells, or PBMCs; the material itself was cDNA or gDNA.

The method was immunoSEQ multiplex PCR; TCRdb's version includes in-frame clones alone and lacks a portion of them. This sample yields roughly 500,000 clones, of which 89% are seen a single time; around 0.92% belongs to the top ten. The CDR3 consists of 14 residues. The germline CDR1 and CDR2 sequences are SGHNT and YYREEE (reference sequence). With 0 bases clipped from V and 6 bases from J, the junction kept 5 bases outside the gene matches. Enrolled during active infection, Seattle patients were then followed longitudinally. The source of this sequence is a man between 18 and 35 years old with COVID-19, enrolled during active disease. This chain joins TRBV5-4 and TRBJ2-7; 8 bases fit TRBD2. Sample: peripheral blood. The CDR3 DNA sequence: TGTGCCAGCAGCTTGGCAGCGGGAGATGGCGAGCAGTACTTC. Translating gives CASSLAAGDGEQYF. The entire variable domain, with the rest obtained from reference TRBV5-4 and TRBJ2-7, is as follows: ETGVTQSPTHLIKTRGQQVTLRCSSQSGHNTVSWYQQALGQGPQFIFQYYREEENGRGNFPPRFSGLQFPNYSSELNVNALELDDSALYLCASSLAAGDGEQYFGPGTRLTVT.